Ten or more counts support the clone carrying this T cell receptor (beta chain). The sample belongs to a study of blood T cells in healthy people across ages. A second 7 to 11 cycle PCR used barcoded and J-beta primers. TCRdb processed the 5' RACE reads anew with MiXCR; each CDR3 protein has one entry. The top ten clones hold approximately 13% of a sample with 650,000 to 1,000,000 distinct CDR3 sequences, 36% of them seen once. This CDR3 is 14 amino acids long. Germline CDR1 reads DFQATT; CDR2 reads SNEGSKA (reference sequence). The junction had 11 bases not matched to a gene; V was cut back by 5 bases and J by 9 bases.

The V gene is TRBV20-1, the J gene TRBJ2-1; 9 bases map to TRBD2. The sequenced material came from blood. This sequence was found in a man younger than 30 in good health. CDR3 bases: TGCAGTGCTCAGGGGGGACTAGCATGGGGTGAGCAGTTCTTC. Its protein product is CSAQGGLAWGEQFF.